The source of this TCR beta chain is a study of blood T cell repertoires in COVID-19. As for the study in general: From the United States, Italy and Spain came samples of acute and convalescent COVID-19.

Some clones are missing from TCRdb's copy, which holds only in-frame ones; the method was immunoSEQ multiplex PCR. The table lists 350,000 to 400,000 clones, around nine tenths of them singletons. All enrollees were roughly 18 to 89 years old and from roughly 22 US areas. Clinical history as reported by participants underpinned cohort assignment. Either two negative PCRs, clearance, or symptom resolution qualified Cohort 3 donors as recovered. The TCR was taken from a woman in her thirties who had recovered from COVID-19. Material for sequencing was PBMCs or T cells enriched from blood (not recorded which).

CDR3: CASSATGGYNQPQHF. For the CDR3, the DNA is TGTGCCAGCAGCGCGACGGGGGGGTATAATCAGCCCCAGCATTTT. The chain is built from TRBV7-2 and TRBJ1-5; tentative D call: TRBD1 (5 bases). CDR1 is SGHTA, CDR2 FQGNSA, per germline. V lost 5 bases, J lost 4 bases, and 15 bases lay in between. This CDR3 is 15 amino acids long.